This TCR beta chain was recovered during a study of Ad26.COV2.S vaccination and SARS-CoV-2 variants. The overall study: Participants got Ad26.COV2.S intramuscularly, once or twice 56 days apart. Findings and caveats of the study: Following vaccination, spike-specific CD8+ and CD4+ T cell responses reportedly exhibited substantial breadth. Vaccine recipients had higher spike-specific TCR breadth than placebo recipients.

As for treatment: about 20 received Ad26.COV2.S at low or high dose, single or two shots; 5 received placebo; per-sample allocation not given. On day 63 after the first injection, vaccine and placebo recipients gave samples. Aged 18-55 years, donor was enrolled in Boston in about 2020. The data were produced by immunoSEQ multiplex PCR, yet TCRdb's version contains in-frame clones alone and is incomplete. Of around 450,000 clones in the sample, roughly nine tenths were seen once. Trimming removed 5 bases at V and 0 bases at J, with 11 bases between. The V gene's germline CDR1 is SGHRS and CDR2 YFSETQ. The CDR3 contains 14 residues. A note on this clone: Its antigen is not known.

The chain joins TRBV5-1 to TRBJ1-1; no clear D. Source: peripheral blood, taken in a trial of Ad26.COV2.S vaccine versus placebo. The sequence was obtained from a person between 18 and 65 years old who received the Ad26.COV2.S COVID-19 vaccine or a placebo. The CDR3 loop is CASRTNWMNTEAFF. CDR3 coding DNA: TGCGCCAGCAGGACGAACTGGATGAACACTGAAGCTTTCTTT.